A selection of T cell receptor beta chains follows, all from one sample in a study of T cells in Graves' hyperthyroidism and ophthalmopathy. MiXCR, applied by TCRdb to the multiplex PCR reads, yields one record per CDR3 protein. The table shows some 250,000 distinct CDR3 sequences, with just over 14% occurring only once. The source material was blood. The source of these receptors is a woman in her thirties or forties with Graves' hyperthyroidism that later progressed to Graves' ophthalmopathy. The CDR3 runs from the conserved cysteine through the conserved F or W. Each record gives: clone size, J gene, D gene, V gene, CDR3 protein, CDR3 DNA. The D gene is left open where the match is weak. For some rows the clone size is stated as once, few or many, or as a class when expanded; others skip it.

>many|TRBJ2-5|NA|TRBV7-9
CASSPRRGQETQYF
TGTGCCAGCAGCCCACGCCGAGGGCAAGAGACCCAGTACTTC
>many|TRBJ2-6|TRBD1|TRBV12-3/TRBV12-4
CASSLGQGNSGANVLTF
TGTGCCAGCAGTTTGGGACAGGGAAACTCTGGGGCCAACGTCCTGACTTTC
>many|TRBJ2-2|NA|TRBV6-1
CASSLLHRLQHGELFF
TGTGCCAGCAGTTTACTCCACCGACTGCAGCACGGGGAGCTGTTTTTT
>many|TRBJ2-3|NA|TRBV18
CASSPGGTDTQYF
TGTGCCAGCTCACCCGGAGGGACCGATACGCAGTATTTT
>many|TRBJ1-5|NA|TRBV2
CASSELHSNQPQHF
TGTGCCAGCAGTGAACTACATAGCAATCAGCCCCAGCATTTT
>many|TRBJ2-2|NA|TRBV13
CASSFLVNTGELFF
TGTGCCAGCAGCTTTCTTGTGAACACCGGGGAGCTGTTTTTT
>few|TRBJ1-2|NA|TRBV25-1
CASSDSGQSHGYTF
TGTGCCAGCAGTGATTCCGGCCAATCCCATGGCTACACCTTC
>many|TRBJ2-3|TRBD2|TRBV20-1
CSANKLAGGPDTQYF
TGCAGTGCTAACAAGCTAGCGGGAGGGCCGGATACGCAGTATTTT
>few|TRBJ2-1|TRBD2|TRBV6-4
CASSETLAGSNEQFF
TGTGCCAGCAGTGAAACACTAGCGGGAAGCAATGAGCAGTTCTTC
>many|TRBJ2-4|NA|TRBV5-1
CASSFSSGSGKNIQYF
TGCGCCAGCAGCTTCTCATCCGGGTCAGGGAAAAACATTCAGTACTTC
>once|TRBJ2-3|NA|TRBV7-9
CASRDSDTQYF
TGTGCCAGCAGGGACTCAGATACGCAGTATTTT
>many|TRBJ1-4|NA|TRBV15
CATSGEGATNEKLFF
TGTGCCACCAGCGGGGAGGGTGCAACTAATGAAAAACTGTTTTTT
>many|TRBJ1-3|NA|TRBV28
CASSFLLGHLSGNTIYF
TGTGCCAGCAGTTTTCTTTTAGGACACCTCTCTGGAAACACCATATATTTT
>many|TRBJ2-2|NA|TRBV5-5
CASSLLVAGELFF
TGTGCCAGCAGCTTGTTGGTGGCCGGGGAGCTGTTTTTT
>NA|TRBJ2-1|NA|TRBV2
CAGSRQGIPFSSYNEQFF
TGTGCCGGAAGTAGGCAGGGTATTCCTTTTAGCTCCTACAATGAGCAGTTCTTC
>many|TRBJ1-4|TRBD1|TRBV10-3
CAISPGTGVDEKLFF
TGTGCCATCAGCCCCGGGACAGGGGTGGACGAAAAACTGTTTTTT
>NA|TRBJ2-7|NA|TRBV19
CASSMGTGSIYEQYF
TGTGCCAGTAGTATGGGAACAGGCTCTATCTACGAGCAGTACTTC
>NA|TRBJ2-7|NA|TRBV25-1
CASSEFEFYEQYF
TGTGCCAGCAGTGAATTCGAGTTTTACGAGCAGTACTTC
>many|TRBJ2-3|NA|TRBV24-1
CATSAGGVQADTQYF
TGTGCCACCAGTGCCGGCGGGGTGCAAGCAGATACGCAGTATTTT
>NA|TRBJ1-3|TRBD1|TRBV28
CAITILWTGPSSGNTIYF
TGTGCCATCACCATACTTTGGACAGGGCCTTCCTCTGGAAACACCATATATTTT
>many|TRBJ1-1|NA|TRBV5-1
CASSLQANTEAFF
TGCGCCAGCAGCCTTCAAGCTAACACTGAAGCTTTCTTT
>NA|TRBJ1-1|NA|TRBV7-7
CASCVPRAQEAFF
TGTGCTAGCTGTGTACCGAGGGCTCAAGAAGCTTTCTTT
>many|TRBJ2-1|NA|TRBV28
CASSFRLGLYNEQFF
TGTGCCAGCAGTTTTCGTCTTGGGCTGTACAATGAGCAGTTCTTC
>NA|TRBJ2-1|NA|TRBV20-1
CSARTDIEQFF
TGCAGTGCTAGGACAGACATTGAGCAGTTCTTC
>many|TRBJ2-7|TRBD1|TRBV7-9
CASSRAGVDRDYEQYF
TGTGCCAGCAGCAGAGCTGGGGTGGACAGGGACTACGAGCAGTACTTC
>many|TRBJ2-7|NA|TRBV11-2
CASSSGYYEQYF
TGTGCCAGCAGCTCCGGGTACTACGAGCAGTACTTC
>many|TRBJ2-5|TRBD2|TRBV7-7
CASSGGPKSETQYF
TGTGCTAGCAGCGGGGGGCCAAAGTCGGAGACCCAGTACTTC
>NA|TRBJ2-1|TRBD2|TRBV15
CATSHPLTSGAYNEQFF
TGTGCCACCAGCCACCCCCTGACTAGCGGGGCCTACAATGAGCAGTTCTTC
>many|TRBJ2-7|TRBD2|TRBV18
CASSTVGGTHSYEQYF
TGTGCCAGCTCCACCGTGGGAGGGACCCATTCCTACGAGCAGTACTTC
>many|TRBJ2-7|NA|TRBV27
CASSPHNSYEQYF
TGTGCCAGCAGTCCTCATAACTCCTACGAGCAGTACTTC
>many|TRBJ2-5|TRBD2|TRBV20-1
CSARDRWGTSYSRGGETQYF
TGCAGTGCTAGAGATCGGTGGGGGACTAGCTACTCTCGGGGAGGGGAGACCCAGTACTTC
>many|TRBJ1-6|TRBD1|TRBV10-3
CAISDGTGKSPLHF
TGTGCCATCAGTGACGGGACAGGGAAGTCACCCCTCCACTTT
>NA|TRBJ2-6|TRBD2|TRBV27
CASSLSGGGFGANVLTF
TGTGCCAGCAGTTTATCGGGGGGGGGATTCGGGGCCAACGTCCTGACTTTC
>few|TRBJ1-6|NA|TRBV15
CATAASNSPLHF
TGTGCCACCGCAGCCTCAAATTCACCCCTCCACTTT
>few|TRBJ2-7|TRBD2|TRBV4-1
CASSQPAGTSGKPIYEQYF
TGCGCCAGCAGCCAACCGGCCGGGACTAGCGGGAAGCCCATCTACGAGCAGTACTTC
>few|TRBJ2-1|NA|TRBV20-1
CSASHRASDYNEQFF
TGCAGTGCTAGTCATCGGGCTAGCGATTACAATGAGCAGTTCTTC
>few|TRBJ1-2|NA|TRBV10-3
CAISELSGYGYTF
TGTGCCATCAGTGAGTTAAGCGGTTATGGCTACACCTTC
>many|TRBJ2-7|TRBD1|TRBV20-1
CSARDRLSSYEQYF
TGCAGTGCTAGGGACAGGTTGAGCTCCTACGAGCAGTACTTC
>few|TRBJ1-5|TRBD1|TRBV19
CASSKNRDSGNQPQHF
TGTGCCAGTAGCAAAAACCGGGACAGCGGCAATCAGCCCCAGCATTTT
>many|TRBJ2-2|NA|TRBV28
CASQTDSANTGELFF
TGTGCCAGCCAAACGGACAGCGCGAACACCGGGGAGCTGTTTTTT